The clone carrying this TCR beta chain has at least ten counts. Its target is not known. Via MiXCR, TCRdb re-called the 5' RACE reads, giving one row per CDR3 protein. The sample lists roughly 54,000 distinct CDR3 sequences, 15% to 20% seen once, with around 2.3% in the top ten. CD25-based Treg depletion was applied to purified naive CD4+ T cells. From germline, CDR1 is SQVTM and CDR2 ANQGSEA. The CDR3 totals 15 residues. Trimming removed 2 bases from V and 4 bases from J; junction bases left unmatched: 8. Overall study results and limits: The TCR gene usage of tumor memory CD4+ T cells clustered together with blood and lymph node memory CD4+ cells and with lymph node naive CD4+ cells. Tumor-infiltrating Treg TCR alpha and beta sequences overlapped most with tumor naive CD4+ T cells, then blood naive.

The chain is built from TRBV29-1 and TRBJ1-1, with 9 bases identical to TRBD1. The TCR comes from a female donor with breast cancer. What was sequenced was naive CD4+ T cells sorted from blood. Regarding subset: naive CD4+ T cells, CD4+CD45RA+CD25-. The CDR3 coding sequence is TGCAGCGTTGAAACTATTTACAGGGGGCCCACTGAAGCTTTCTTT. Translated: CSVETIYRGPTEAFF.